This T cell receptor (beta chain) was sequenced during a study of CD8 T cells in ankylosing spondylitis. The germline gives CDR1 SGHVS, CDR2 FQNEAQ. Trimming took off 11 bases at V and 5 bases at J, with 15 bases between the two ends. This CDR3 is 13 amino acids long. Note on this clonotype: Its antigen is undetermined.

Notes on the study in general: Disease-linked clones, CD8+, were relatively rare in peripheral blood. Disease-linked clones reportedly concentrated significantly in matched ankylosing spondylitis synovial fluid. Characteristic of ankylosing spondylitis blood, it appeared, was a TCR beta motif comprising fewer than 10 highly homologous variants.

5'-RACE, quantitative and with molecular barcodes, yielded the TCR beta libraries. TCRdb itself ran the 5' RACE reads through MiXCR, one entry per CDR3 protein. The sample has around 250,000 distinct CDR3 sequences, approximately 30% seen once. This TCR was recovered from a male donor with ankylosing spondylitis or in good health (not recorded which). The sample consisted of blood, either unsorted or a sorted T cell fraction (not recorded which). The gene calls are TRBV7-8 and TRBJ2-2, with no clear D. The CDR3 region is CASRRPATGELFF. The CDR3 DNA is TGTGCCTCCCGACGCCCGGCGACCGGGGAGCTGTTTTTT.